This T cell receptor (beta chain) is drawn from a study of blood T cell repertoires in COVID-19. Overall study: Sites across the United States, Italy and Spain contributed samples from acute and convalescent COVID-19. Nucleic acid was either cDNA or gDNA, and it came from T cells, B-cell-depleted T cells, or PBMCs.

Methods used by the authors: Estimates of nucleated cell counts were drawn from the amplification of reference gene primers. Sequencing was performed with immunoSEQ multiplex PCR; in TCRdb, only in-frame clones are kept and a portion is missing. The DNA was the basis for D and trimming; V, J and clone size are from that table. Of 200,000 to 250,000 clones in the sample, around 87% were seen once. Worth noting for this clone: The same CDR3 also results from other DNA sequences found in this sample.

Germline V gives CDR1 SGHRS, CDR2 YFSETQ. This CDR3 spans 15 amino acids. J gave up 3 bases and V 3 bases, and 5 bases lay outside the gene matches. The sequenced sample was peripheral blood. The source is a woman younger than 45 who had recovered from COVID-19. The chain recombines TRBV5-1 with TRBJ1-4, with TRBD1 matching over 7 bases. The CDR3 DNA sequence: TGCGCCAGCAGCTCGGAGGGGGCATCTAATGAAAAACTGTTTTTT. As protein: CASSSEGASNEKLFF.